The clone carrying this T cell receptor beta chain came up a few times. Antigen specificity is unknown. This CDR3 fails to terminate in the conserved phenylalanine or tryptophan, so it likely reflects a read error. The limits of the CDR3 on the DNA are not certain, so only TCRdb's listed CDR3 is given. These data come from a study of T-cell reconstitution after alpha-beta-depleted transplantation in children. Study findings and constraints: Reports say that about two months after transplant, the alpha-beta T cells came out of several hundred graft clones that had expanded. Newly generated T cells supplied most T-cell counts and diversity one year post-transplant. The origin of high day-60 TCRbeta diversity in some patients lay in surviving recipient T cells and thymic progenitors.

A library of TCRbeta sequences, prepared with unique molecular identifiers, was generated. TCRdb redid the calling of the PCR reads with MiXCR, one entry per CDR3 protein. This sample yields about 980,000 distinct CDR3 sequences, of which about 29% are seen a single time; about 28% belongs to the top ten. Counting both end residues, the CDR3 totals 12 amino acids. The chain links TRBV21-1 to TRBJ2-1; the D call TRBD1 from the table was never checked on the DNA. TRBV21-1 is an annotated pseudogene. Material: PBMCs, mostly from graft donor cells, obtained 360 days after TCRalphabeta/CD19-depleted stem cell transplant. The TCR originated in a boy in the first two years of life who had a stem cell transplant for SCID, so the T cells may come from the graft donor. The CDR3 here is CASSVRDGGSVL.